This T cell receptor (beta chain) came from a study of T-cell memory formation after mild COVID-19. One entry per CDR3 protein results from TCRdb running MiXCR on the 5' RACE reads. The repertoire has about 340,000 distinct CDR3 sequences, roughly 13% of them found once; the top ten carry about a fifth. Germline-derived CDR1 and CDR2 are SGHAT and FQNNGV. V was pared by 3 bases and J by 6 bases, with 10 bases of the junction left unmatched. This CDR3 has 16 amino acids. Comment on this clonotype: What it recognizes is unknown.

Study-wide findings and caveats: A subset of responding clones appeared in pre-infection memory, suggesting cross-reactive memory joined.

Sample: PBMCs or a T cell subset sorted from them (not recorded which). The receptor's source is a man between 18 and 29 years old who had mild COVID-19 (a few samples of this study predate the infection). Cell type and time point are not known. The chain is built from TRBV11-2 and TRBJ2-3; 9 nucleotides agree with TRBD2. Here the CDR3 reads CASSFAAGGAGDTQYF. CDR3 DNA sequence: TGTGCCAGCAGCTTCGCCGCGGGGGGGGCGGGTGATACGCAGTATTTT.